A selection of T cell receptor beta chains follows, all from one sample in a study of blood T cell repertoires in COVID-19. The assay was immunoSEQ multiplex PCR, and TCRdb's table has in-frame clones only and misses some. The table records 150,000 to 200,000 clones, approximately 85% of them present only once. Sequences were obtained from peripheral blood. All receptors come from a man aged 35 to 55 with acute or convalescent COVID-19. The conserved cysteine and the conserved F or W are not part of the CDR3 here.

>TRBV6-6|TRBJ1-3
ASSSSSGVSGNTIY
>TRBV5-1|TRBJ2-6
ASQGAGANVLT
>TRBV12-3/TRBV12-4|TRBJ1-4
ASSNRAGEKLF
>TRBV2|TRBJ2-1
ASSTTSYNEQF
>TRBV7-9|TRBJ2-5
ASSLGGLAGGETQY
>TRBV3-1/TRBV3-2|TRBJ1-1
ASSKAGTAPNTEAF
>TRBV6-5|TRBJ2-6
ASSRKLSGANVLT
>TRBV7-6|TRBJ2-1
ASSLKLAGGLTNEQF
>TRBV9|TRBJ2-6
ASSGTRGRGGANVLT
>TRBV7-9|TRBJ1-6
ASSLVKGAVESPLH
>TRBV6-6|TRBJ2-7
ASSSAEVHSSYEQY
>TRBV5-8|TRBJ2-3
ASSPGTSSTDTQY
>TRBV30|TRBJ1-4
ASQGATNEKLF
>TRBV18|TRBJ1-1
ASSSKGEGTEAF
>TRBV5-6|TRBJ2-7
ASSLDGGNYEQY
>TRBV7-9|TRBJ1-1
ASSPQGQGRAEAF
>TRBV2|TRBJ1-2
ASSARPRGLDNYGYT
>TRBV28|TRBJ1-2
ASSRTTYGYT
>TRBV12-5|TRBJ2-2
ASGLGLAGGRNTGELF
>TRBV5-4|TRBJ2-5
ASSTSQSQETQY
>TRBV5-4|TRBJ1-2
ASRKGGGNYGYT
>TRBV10-3|TRBJ1-2
AIRDTENYGYT
>TRBV6-5|TRBJ1-2
ASSYRGQGHGYT
>TRBV6-2/TRBV6-3|TRBJ2-7
ASSYSGGTGSYEQY
>TRBV21-1|TRBJ2-7
ASSQSSSGTGRSYEQY
>TRBV29-1|TRBJ1-1
SANRGGTEAF
>TRBV9|TRBJ2-1
ASSIGLAGGLNEQF